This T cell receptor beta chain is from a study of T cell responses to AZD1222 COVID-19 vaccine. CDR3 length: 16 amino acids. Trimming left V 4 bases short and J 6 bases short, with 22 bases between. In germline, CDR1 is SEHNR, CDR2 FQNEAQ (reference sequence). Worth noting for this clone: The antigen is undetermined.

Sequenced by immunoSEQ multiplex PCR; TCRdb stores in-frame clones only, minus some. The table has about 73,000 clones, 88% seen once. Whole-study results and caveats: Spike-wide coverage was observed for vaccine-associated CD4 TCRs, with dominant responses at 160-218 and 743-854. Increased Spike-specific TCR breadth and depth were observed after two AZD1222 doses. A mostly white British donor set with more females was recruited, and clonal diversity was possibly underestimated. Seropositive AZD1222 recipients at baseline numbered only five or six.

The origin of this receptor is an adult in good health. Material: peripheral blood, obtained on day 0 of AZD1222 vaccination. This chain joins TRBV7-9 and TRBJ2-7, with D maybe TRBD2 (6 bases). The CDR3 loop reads CASSSPWGVLVGEQYF. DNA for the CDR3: TGTGCCAGCAGCTCTCCCTGGGGGGTCCTAGTGGGCGAGCAGTACTTC. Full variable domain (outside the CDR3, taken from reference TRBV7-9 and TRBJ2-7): DTGVSQNPRHKITKRGQNVTFRCDPISEHNRLYWYRQTLGQGPEFLTYFQNEAQLEKSRLLSDRFSAERPKGSFSTLEIQRTEQGDSAMYLCASSSPWGVLVGEQYFGPGTRLTVT.